This T cell receptor (beta chain) was obtained from a study of regulatory and conventional T cells in RAG deficiency. Conventional CD4+ T cells were sorted from blood as CD25-low CD127-high cells. The repertoire was sequenced with immunoSEQ multiplex PCR; TCRdb's copy has only in-frame clones and lacks some. The repertoire holds 40,000 to 55,000 clones, with about 87% as singletons. On this clone: Its target is unknown.

With 1 base removed from V and 1 base from J, the gap between germline ends came to 7 bases. The CDR3 loop spans 14 amino acids. Germline V gene sequence: CDR1 MNHEY, CDR2 SVGAGI. Study-level findings and limits: In Omenn syndrome, Treg and Tconv repertoires overlapped >75%. Treg unique TCR beta sequences were approximately 100-fold fewer in Omenn syndrome and CID/AS patients than controls.

These data are also associated with another study on regulatory T cells. That publication notes: Amplification used 52 TRBV primers and 13 TRBJ primers.

The chain recombines TRBV6-5 with TRBJ1-1; a weak D match, TRBD1 (6 bases). This sequence originates from a human donor in good health. Sequenced input: CD4+ effector T cells sorted from blood. This CDR3 reads CASSYWTANTEAFF. The CDR3 nucleotides read TGTGCCAGCAGTTACTGGACAGCGAACACTGAAGCTTTCTTT.